This T cell receptor beta chain was observed in a study of cytomegalovirus exposure and HLA in healthy donors. Study results and limitations: Earlier results showed most TCR beta V segments being productive about 87% or about 30% of the time. A later analysis reportedly found that, within productive TCRs, an Asian-associated ancestry cluster had fewer N-insertions than the mean observed across the roughly 730 donors. Despite most TCR sequences being rare, some public TCRs occurred in many donors.

Remarks on this clone: Its antigen is unidentified.

60 Vbeta and 13 Jbeta primers were used in PCR. Assay used: immunoSEQ multiplex PCR; TCRdb lists only in-frame clones, some missing. The data show more than 110,000 clones, with 75% seen just once and roughly 7.3% held by the top ten. V was shortened by 0 bases and J by 2 bases, with 8 bases between the two germline ends. CDR1 is SGHNT, CDR2 YENEEA, per germline. This CDR3 is built from 15 residues. This TCR derives from a man aged 25-45 years in good health and CMV-seronegative. This chain uses TRBV11-3 with TRBJ2-1; possibly TRBD2 for D (5 bases). The material sequenced was PBMCs. CDR3 sequence reads: CASSLESGPYNEQFF. Written as DNA, the CDR3 is TGTGCCAGCAGCTTAGAAAGCGGTCCCTACAATGAGCAGTTCTTC.